These 29 T cell receptor beta chains came from one sample sequenced in a study of T-cell reconstitution after alpha-beta-depleted transplantation in children. Unique molecular identifiers were incorporated when the TCRbeta library was constructed. Via MiXCR, TCRdb re-called the PCR reads, giving one row per CDR3 protein. This table has around 400,000 distinct CDR3 sequences, 11% appearing once. This sample comprised PBMCs from the stem cell graft donor, obtained from the stem cell graft. The origin of the receptors is a human donor who donated a stem cell graft to a child with acute myeloid leukemia.

This clonotype has ten or more counts. The rearrangement uses TRBV20-1 and TRBJ2-5; 7 positions agree with TRBD2. Trimming took 2 bases from V and 2 from J; bases not matched to a gene: 5. Per the germline V gene, CDR1 is DFQATT and CDR2 is SNEGSKA (reference sequence). The CDR3 spans 14 residues. The CDR3: CSARTLADQETQYF. As DNA, the CDR3 is TGCAGTGCTAGAACCCTAGCGGATCAAGAGACCCAGTACTTC.

The rearrangement joins TRBV5-6 to TRBJ2-3; D ambiguous. This CDR3 region has 14 residues. The germline V gene has CDR1 SGHDT and CDR2 YYEEEE. V was trimmed by 2 bases and J by 2 bases, leaving 9 bases between them. Written as DNA, the CDR3 is TGTGCCAGCAGCTTCATCCGACCCACAGATACGCAGTATTTT. It translates to CASSFIRPTDTQYF.

J is TRBJ1-1 and V is TRBV9; D is possibly TRBD1 (5 bases). V lost 4 bases and J 11 bases, leaving 15 bases between the germline ends. This CDR3 is 12 amino acids long. Germline V lookup: CDR1 SGDLS, CDR2 YYNGEE. The CDR3 region is CASSPGGDGAFF. The CDR3 coding sequence is TGTGCCAGCAGCCCGGGGGGTGACGGGGCTTTCTTT.

This sequence joins TRBV29-1 and TRBJ1-2, with 8 bases aligning to TRBD1. V lost 0 bases, J lost 4 bases, and 7 bases stayed unmatched. The CDR3 has 15 residues. CDR1 is SQVTM and CDR2 is ANQGSEA in the germline V gene. CDR3 nucleotides: TGCAGCGTTGAAGAGGCAGGGGGCTCAGGCTATGGCTACACCTTC. This gives the protein CSVEEAGGSGYGYTF.

The chain uses TRBV6-4 and TRBJ1-1, with D unresolved. The CDR3 extends over 12 amino acids. The V end was cut by 2 bases, the J end by 4 bases, with 5 bases between. The germline gives CDR1 MRHNA, CDR2 SNTAGT. CDR3: CASSDPSTEAFF. The CDR3 DNA sequence: TGTGCCAGCAGTGACCCCAGCACTGAAGCTTTCTTT.

In this sample, this clonotype turned up many times. The chain carries TRBV7-2 and TRBJ2-2; D gene uncertain. The CDR3 runs 16 residues. V lost 2 bases and J lost 0, with 10 bases in between. The germline CDR1 and CDR2 sequences are SGHTA and FQGNSA. CDR3 protein: CASSLLGGANTGELFF. CDR3 DNA sequence: TGTGCCAGCAGCTTATTGGGTGGGGCGAACACCGGGGAGCTGTTTTTT.

The rearrangement links TRBV29-1 to TRBJ2-7; TRBD1 agrees at 8 bases. Germline trimming cut 0 bases from V and 5 bases from J; bases unmatched to any gene: 6. Germline lookup yields CDR1 SQVTM and CDR2 ANQGSEA. The CDR3 has 14 amino acids. As DNA, the CDR3 is TGCAGCGTTGAAGATAGTCAGGGGGCCCACGAGCAGTACTTC. Protein: CSVEDSQGAHEQYF.

The CDR3 DNA sequence: TGTGCCAGCAGTCCCCGACGACAGGGGTATAATCATGGCTACACCTTC. It codes for CASSPRRQGYNHGYTF. The J gene is TRBJ1-2, the V gene TRBV6-1; 8 bases match TRBD1. Germline V gene lookup returns CDR1 MNHNS and CDR2 SASEGT. The CDR3 totals 16 residues. After removal of 5 bases from V and 6 bases from J, the junction contained 14 bases not matched to a gene.

The sample holds a few counts of this clonotype. The rearrangement joins TRBV18 to TRBJ2-3, with 9 bases that match TRBD1. CDR3 length equals 15 residues. Trimming removed 6 bases from V and 5 bases from J; junction bases left unmatched: 9. Germline V gene sequence: CDR1 KGHSH, CDR2 LQKENI. CDR3 loop: CASSPRTGVKDTQYF. In DNA form, the CDR3 reads TGTGCCAGCTCGCCGAGGACAGGGGTGAAAGATACGCAGTATTTT.

This clonotype was seen many times. This chain links TRBV20-1 with TRBJ1-6, with D perhaps matching TRBD1 (6 bases). From germline, CDR1 is DFQATT and CDR2 SNEGSKA (reference sequence). The V gene lost 0 bases and the J gene lost 10 bases, with 16 bases spanning the gap. The CDR3 is 15 amino acids. The CDR3 nucleotides are TGCAGTGCTAGAGATCAGGGGCAGGGTAAATCACCCCTCCACTTT. Its translation is CSARDQGQGKSPLHF.

A few counts support this clonotype. The chain has TRBV7-8 and TRBJ2-2, with 9 bases fitting TRBD1. The CDR3 contains 17 residues. Germline CDR1 reads SGHVS; CDR2 reads FQNEAQ. V gave up 8 bases and J gave up 5 bases; unmatched junction bases: 15. The CDR3: CASRPSRRTGVTGELFF. The CDR3 nucleotides are TGTGCCAGCCGACCTTCGCGTAGGACAGGGGTTACCGGGGAGCTGTTTTTT.

This chain's CDR3 is CASRLAIYEQYV. CDR3 coding DNA: TGTGCAAGTCGCTTAGCCATCTACGAGCAGTACGTC. The chain uses TRBV12-2 and TRBJ2-7. TRBV12-2 is shown as a pseudogene. The CDR3 is 12 residues long.

The table lists this clonotype with a few counts. The chain employs TRBV7-8 and TRBJ2-3, with D possibly being TRBD1 or TRBD2 (5 bases each). V lost 5 bases and J 3 bases, leaving 15 bases between the germline ends. This CDR3 has 15 amino acids. The V gene's germline CDR1 is SGHVS and CDR2 FQNEAQ. Here the CDR3 DNA reads TGTGCCAGCAGCAGTCTGGGGGTCGAGACAGATACGCAGTATTTT. Its protein product is CASSSLGVETDTQYF.

The V call is TRBV7-6, the J call TRBJ2-1; D may match TRBD1 or TRBD2 (5 bases each). The germline V and J ends were trimmed by 6 bases and 3 bases, with 9 bases remaining between them. This CDR3 contains 13 residues. Germline CDR1 and CDR2: SGHVS and FNYEAQ. The CDR3 reads CASSRDRYNEQFF. The CDR3 DNA reads as TGTGCCAGCAGTAGGGACCGCTACAATGAGCAGTTCTTC.

This rearrangement joins TRBV20-1 to TRBJ2-7; 7 bases are shared with TRBD2. The CDR3 extends over 14 amino acids. Trimming took 5 bases from V and 2 from J; bases not matched to a gene: 9. The germline V gene has CDR1 DFQATT and CDR2 SNEGSKA (reference sequence). Here the CDR3 reads CSAPREGNTYEQYF. CDR3 DNA: TGCAGTGCTCCGAGGGAGGGCAATACCTACGAGCAGTACTTC.

The sample holds a few counts of this clonotype. The rearrangement uses TRBV5-4 and TRBJ2-5; 11 bases are a match to TRBD2. Looked up from germline, CDR1 is SGHNT and CDR2 is YYREEE (reference sequence). J lost 5 bases, V lost 1 base, and 4 bases had no gene match. The CDR3 consists of 15 residues. The CDR3 DNA reads TGTGCCAGCAGCTTGCGTAGCGGGGGGGCCGAGACCCAGTACTTC. Translating it yields CASSLRSGGAETQYF.

This clonotype was detected ten times or more. The gene calls are TRBV9 and TRBJ2-1, with 7 bases that match TRBD2. Germline V gives CDR1 SGDLS, CDR2 YYNGEE. There are 16 residues in the CDR3. V trimming: 0 bases; J trimming: 4 bases; junction bases outside the gene matches: 7. The CDR3 nucleotides are TGTGCCAGCAGCGTAGGGGGCGGGAGAGGTTACAATGAGCAGTTCTTC. Its protein product is CASSVGGGRGYNEQFF.

This chain connects TRBV4-1 to TRBJ2-7; D tentatively fits TRBD1 or TRBD2 (5 bases each). Germline CDR1 is MGHRA and CDR2 is YSYEKL. Trimming removed 0 bases at V and 2 bases at J, with 14 bases between. This CDR3 spans 16 amino acids. The CDR3 DNA follows: TGCGCCAGCAGCCAAGACTACGGGACGGAAGCCTACGAGCAGTACTTC. Its protein product is CASSQDYGTEAYEQYF.

In this sample, this clonotype turned up many times. The rearrangement uses TRBV7-9 and TRBJ1-2; D unresolved. This CDR3 contains 11 residues. The V gene's germline CDR1 is SEHNR and CDR2 FQNEAQ (reference sequence). V lost 7 bases, J lost 13 bases, and 16 bases lay in between. As DNA, the CDR3 is TGTGCCAGCACCTCCGGAGGATCAACCACCTTC. Protein: CASTSGGSTTF.

The chain employs TRBV20-1 and TRBJ2-4, with D perhaps TRBD1 or TRBD2 (5 bases each). Between the trimmed V and J ends, which lost 6 bases and 0 bases, there was a span of 12 bases. CDR1 and CDR2 (germline): DFQATT, SNEGSKA (reference sequence). The CDR3 has 14 amino acids. This CDR3 reads CSALLGEAKNIQYF. Here the CDR3 DNA reads TGCAGTGCCCTACTGGGGGAAGCCAAAAACATTCAGTACTTC.

The genes are TRBV7-2 and TRBJ2-3; weak D call: TRBD2 (5 bases). This CDR3 spans 13 amino acids. The V and J ends lost 8 bases and 1 base respectively, with 10 bases between them. The germline gives CDR1 SGHTA, CDR2 FQGNSA. CDR3 loop: CASADSGTDTQYF. Here the CDR3 DNA reads TGTGCCAGCGCGGACTCCGGCACAGATACGCAGTATTTT.

This clonotype has more than one count but fewer than ten. The rearrangement joins TRBV29-1 to TRBJ1-1, with a weak D call TRBD1 (5 bases). V lost 3 bases and J 4 bases, leaving 15 bases between the germline ends. CDR1 SQVTM and CDR2 ANQGSEA come from the germline V gene. The CDR3 consists of 14 residues. CDR3 nucleotides: TGCAGCGTTGATCTGGGTGGGACCGGCACTGAAGCTTTCTTT. It specifies CSVDLGGTGTEAFF.

This sequence joins TRBV11-3 and TRBJ2-7; D perhaps matches TRBD1 (6 bases). The CDR3 extends over 15 amino acids. V was cut by 4 bases and J by 2 bases, with 15 bases left in between. Germline CDR1 reads SGHNT; CDR2 reads YENEEA. The CDR3 nucleotides read TGTGCCAGCAGCTCTATGACAGGTAACCCCTACGAGCAGTACTTC. Translated, it gives CASSSMTGNPYEQYF.

This clonotype was counted a few times. The rearrangement joins TRBV12-3 or TRBV12-4 to TRBJ2-3; 10 bases match TRBD1. This CDR3 is 15 amino acids long. V was clipped by 6 bases and J by 3 bases; unmatched bases: 6. In DNA form, the CDR3 reads TGTGCCAGCAGGAGGACAGGGGGAGTAACAGATACGCAGTATTTT. This translates into CASRRTGGVTDTQYF.

Many counts were recorded for this clonotype. The rearrangement uses TRBV9 and TRBJ1-1; D gene uncertain. Trimming removed 2 bases from V and 7 bases from J, with 6 bases in between. This CDR3 is 11 amino acids long. Germline CDR1 and CDR2: SGDLS and YYNGEE. The chain's CDR3 is CASSVSSEAFF. The CDR3 nucleotides read TGTGCCAGCAGCGTCTCCAGTGAAGCTTTCTTT.

The table lists this clonotype with a few counts. The chain carries TRBV18 and TRBJ1-1; TRBD1 aligns across 9 bases. The V gene's germline CDR1 is KGHSH and CDR2 LQKENI. Losses at the gene ends were 6 bases for V and 4 bases for J; bases not matched to a gene: 6. CDR3 length: 14 residues. The CDR3 loop is CASSSDRGSTEAFF. In DNA, the CDR3 is TGTGCCAGCTCGTCGGACAGGGGTTCCACTGAAGCTTTCTTT.

This clonotype was recorded a few times. The chain joins TRBV12-3 or TRBV12-4 to TRBJ2-6; no clear D. The CDR3 is 17 residues long. With 5 bases removed from V and 1 base from J, the gap between germline ends came to 15 bases. The CDR3 bases are TGTGCCAGCAGTCCAACACCAGGAAGTTCTGGGGCCAACGTCCTGACTTTC. Translated, it gives CASSPTPGSSGANVLTF.

The V call is TRBV20-1, the J call TRBJ2-1; 7 nucleotides agree with TRBD2. Germline CDR1 reads DFQATT; CDR2 reads SNEGSKA (reference sequence). Losses at the gene ends were 3 bases for V and 4 bases for J; bases not matched to a gene: 9. This CDR3 comprises 15 residues. CDR3 nucleotide sequence: TGCAGTGCTAGGCCTGGCGGGAGTCTGTACAATGAGCAGTTCTTC. Residues: CSARPGGSLYNEQFF.

This clonotype came up a few times. The chain has TRBV10-3 and TRBJ1-1; D unresolved. Germline lookup yields CDR1 ENHRY and CDR2 SYGVKD. CDR3 length: 13 amino acids. Between the trimmed V and J ends, which lost 6 bases and 3 bases, there was a span of 11 bases. The DNA of the CDR3 is TGTGCCATCAGAACGGACGGGGACACTGAAGCTTTCTTT. This sequence encodes CAIRTDGDTEAFF.